This is a list of T cell receptor beta chains from one sample in a study of blood T cell repertoires in COVID-19. Sequencing used immunoSEQ multiplex PCR; TCRdb keeps in-frame clones, though not all of them. The data contain 150,000 or so clones, roughly four fifths of them seen just once; the ten biggest clones take up roughly 9.6%. The specimen was PBMCs or T cells enriched from blood (not recorded which). The receptors shown here come from a man aged 50 to 59 who had recovered from COVID-19. Both conserved end residues are part of each CDR3. Each record gives: clone size, V gene, D gene, J gene, CDR3 protein, CDR3 DNA. D genes are given only for firm matches. Clone size is shown for a subset of rows, as once, few, many or a class of expanded clone.

clone size: NA
V gene: TRBV29-1
D gene: TRBD2
J gene: TRBJ2-1
CDR3 protein: CSVRGGAAYNEQFF
CDR3 DNA: TGCAGCGTTCGGGGGGGAGCGGCCTACAATGAGCAGTTCTTC

clone size: NA
V gene: TRBV25-1
D gene: NA
J gene: TRBJ2-7
CDR3 protein: CASSEFSSGAYEQYF
CDR3 DNA: TGTGCCAGCAGTGAGTTTTCTTCGGGGGCCTACGAGCAGTACTTC

clone size: NA
V gene: TRBV7-3
D gene: NA
J gene: TRBJ2-1
CDR3 protein: CASSSGGALDEQFF
CDR3 DNA: TGTGCCAGCAGCTCCGGCGGGGCTTTGGATGAGCAGTTCTTC

clone size: NA
V gene: TRBV3-1/TRBV3-2
D gene: TRBD1
J gene: TRBJ1-6
CDR3 protein: CASSQGDRDNSPLHF
CDR3 DNA: TGTGCCAGCAGCCAAGGGGACAGAGATAATTCACCCCTCCACTTT

clone size: once
V gene: TRBV7-2
D gene: NA
J gene: TRBJ1-4
CDR3 protein: CASSRDIDNEKLFF
CDR3 DNA: TGTGCCAGCAGCCGGGACATAGATAATGAAAAACTGTTTTTT

clone size: NA
V gene: TRBV5-1
D gene: TRBD1
J gene: TRBJ2-7
CDR3 protein: CASSPGTGGYEQYF
CDR3 DNA: TGCGCCAGCAGCCCAGGGACAGGGGGGTACGAGCAGTACTTC

clone size: NA
V gene: TRBV15
D gene: NA
J gene: TRBJ2-3
CDR3 protein: CATSRAADTQYF
CDR3 DNA: TGTGCCACCAGCAGAGCGGCAGATACGCAGTATTTT

clone size: NA
V gene: TRBV2
D gene: TRBD2
J gene: TRBJ2-1
CDR3 protein: CASSEGLAGFGNEQFF
CDR3 DNA: TGTGCCAGCAGTGAAGGTCTAGCGGGCTTTGGCAATGAGCAGTTCTTC

clone size: NA
V gene: TRBV7-4
D gene: NA
J gene: TRBJ2-7
CDR3 protein: CAISTGYEEIYEQYF
CDR3 DNA: TGTGCCATATCGACAGGATACGAGGAGATCTACGAGCAGTACTTC

clone size: NA
V gene: TRBV5-1
D gene: NA
J gene: TRBJ1-1
CDR3 protein: CASSLGSGRLNTEAFF
CDR3 DNA: TGCGCCAGCAGCTTAGGGAGTGGGAGATTGAACACTGAAGCTTTCTTT

clone size: NA
V gene: TRBV5-8
D gene: NA
J gene: TRBJ1-3
CDR3 protein: CASSHLTGSLGNTIYF
CDR3 DNA: TGTGCCAGCAGTCATTTAACAGGGAGTCTCGGAAACACCATATATTTT

clone size: NA
V gene: TRBV10-2
D gene: NA
J gene: TRBJ1-3
CDR3 protein: CASSSGNTIYF
CDR3 DNA: TGCGCCAGCTCTAGTGGAAACACCATATATTTT

clone size: NA
V gene: TRBV28
D gene: NA
J gene: TRBJ2-5
CDR3 protein: CASSPSRGLGGLWETQYF
CDR3 DNA: TGTGCCAGCAGTCCATCACGAGGGCTAGGAGGGTTGTGGGAGACCCAGTACTTC